This entry lists 5 T cell receptor beta chains sequenced from one sample in a study of OX40 agonist ivuxolimab in advanced cancers. TCRdb's copy holds only in-frame clones and misses some; the assay was immunoSEQ multiplex PCR. The top ten clones hold less than 6% of a sample with approximately 98,000 clones, about 84% of them seen once. Sequences were derived from CD4+ or CD8+ T cells sorted from blood, sampled in a trial of the OX40 agonist ivuxolimab. The origin of the receptors is an adult with an advanced solid tumor such as melanoma, head and neck, liver or kidney cancer.

The J gene is TRBJ2-3, the V gene TRBV27, with a tentative D call TRBD2 (5 bases). V was pared by 2 bases and J by 5 bases, with 20 bases between. The germline gives CDR1 MNHEY, CDR2 SMNVEV (reference sequence). This CDR3 comprises 17 residues. For the CDR3, the DNA is TGTGCCAGCAGTTTAGGTTCGCGGGCCTCCCTAGGAGATACGCAGTATTTT. It encodes CASSLGSRASLGDTQYF.

This clone was detected only a few times. V is TRBV30 and J is TRBJ1-5, with a possible D match to TRBD1 (5 bases). The CDR3 is made up of 13 amino acids. Germline V CDR1 and CDR2: GTSNPN, SVGIG (reference sequence). Trimming pared 1 base from V and 3 bases from J, leaving 7 bases between. In DNA form, the CDR3 reads TGTGCCTGGAGTGAAGGGGCCAATCAGCCCCAGCATTTT. The encoded protein is CAWSEGANQPQHF.

V gene TRBV7-6 combines with J gene TRBJ1-6; 7 bases fit TRBD1. This CDR3 spans 15 amino acids. With 3 bases clipped from V and 2 bases from J, the junction kept 1 base outside the gene matches. CDR1 and CDR2 from the germline V gene are SGHVS and FNYEAQ. CDR3 loop: CASSFGTAYNSPLHF. The CDR3 DNA sequence: TGTGCCAGCAGCTTTGGGACAGCCTATAATTCACCCCTCCACTTT.

This chain uses TRBV6-1 with TRBJ1-1; D might be TRBD1 (6 bases). The CDR3 totals 15 residues. CDR1 and CDR2 (germline): MNHNS, SASEGT. Trimming took off 4 bases at V and 11 bases at J, with 23 bases between the two ends. The CDR3 loop reads CASSALMGANGWAFF. The CDR3 DNA is TGTGCCAGCAGTGCCCTGATGGGGGCGAATGGTTGGGCTTTCTTT.

The chain recombines TRBV2 with TRBJ1-3; D not certain. The CDR3 is 14 amino acids. V was cut by 5 bases and J by 4 bases, with 12 bases left in between. Per the germline V gene, CDR1 is SNHLY and CDR2 is FYNNEI. CDR3 nucleotides: TGTGCCAGCAGTCGGAACAGTCGGGGAAACACCATATATTTT. This translates into CASSRNSRGNTIYF.